The 31 T cell receptor beta chains below were found in one sample sequenced in a study of cytomegalovirus exposure and HLA in healthy donors. The PCR contained 60 Vbeta and 13 Jbeta primers. This table comes from immunoSEQ multiplex PCR, and its TCRdb copy is limited to in-frame clones, with some not included. The sample lists approximately 110,000 clones, roughly 70% occurring once. Sample: PBMCs. The receptors come from a woman aged 40 to 50 in good health and CMV-seronegative.

This clone came up once. The gene calls are TRBV7-2 and TRBJ2-5; D is possibly TRBD1 (7 bases). Between the trimmed V and J ends, which lost 2 bases and 5 bases, there was a span of 21 bases. The germline gives CDR1 SGHTA, CDR2 FQGNSA. There are 17 residues in the CDR3. The CDR3 here is CASSLQRQGGSRETQYF. The CDR3 DNA is TGTGCCAGCAGCTTACAGCGCCAGGGGGGTTCCCGGGAGACCCAGTACTTC.

As regards this clone: Germline is not matched at one junction end, which may reflect a read error. This sequence joins TRBV19 and TRBJ2-4, with 8 positions matching TRBD1. Germline V gene data show CDR1 as LNHDA and CDR2 as SQIVND (reference sequence). This CDR3 has 14 residues. This chain's CDR3 is CASSLLGTGGIRDF. Written as DNA, the CDR3 is TGTGCCAGTAGTCTATTGGGGACAGGAGGTATTAGGGACTTC.

V gene TRBV6-1 combines with J gene TRBJ1-3; a weak D match, TRBD1 (5 bases). The CDR3 consists of 16 residues. Trimming left V 0 bases short and J 2 bases short, with 11 bases between. Germline V gene data show CDR1 as MNHNS and CDR2 as SASEGT. This CDR3 is CASSEAAGPTGNTIYF. In DNA, the CDR3 is TGTGCCAGCAGTGAAGCGGCAGGGCCCACTGGAAACACCATATATTTT.

V usage is TRBV7-8 and J usage is TRBJ1-3; no definite D call. The V and J ends lost 5 bases and 1 base respectively, with 15 bases between them. Germline CDR1 and CDR2: SGHVS and FQNEAQ. This CDR3 region has 16 residues. CDR3 sequence: CASSRGVGISGNTIYF. The CDR3 DNA follows: TGTGCCAGCAGCCGTGGGGTCGGGATATCTGGAAACACCATATATTTT.

The chain recombines TRBV6-1 with TRBJ2-5; tentative D call: TRBD2 (6 bases). The CDR3 runs to 14 residues. Germline V gives CDR1 MNHNS, CDR2 SASEGT. V gave up 6 bases and J gave up 0 bases, with 11 bases separating them. For the CDR3, the DNA is TGTGCCAGCAGGGAGGGACGGAACCAAGAGACCCAGTACTTC. This codes for CASREGRNQETQYF.

V is TRBV5-1 and J is TRBJ2-5; a possible D gene is TRBD2 (6 bases). CDR3 length equals 15 residues. The germline V gene encodes CDR1 SGHRS and CDR2 YFSETQ. The V and J ends lost 1 base and 1 base respectively, with 11 bases between them. CDR3 DNA sequence: TGCGCCAGCAGCTTGTATCAGGGACTCCAAGAGACCCAGTACTTC. Translating gives CASSLYQGLQETQYF. The full variable domain, rest sourced from reference TRBV5-1 and TRBJ2-5, is KAGVTQTPRYLIKTRGQQVTLSCSPISGHRSVSWYQQTPGQGLQFLFEYFSETQRNKGNFPGRFSGRQFSNSRSEMNVSTLELGDSALYLCASSLYQGLQETQYFGPGTRLLVL.

This chain joins TRBV4-1 and TRBJ2-4; TRBD1 matches 8 bases. This CDR3 has 15 residues. Germline assignment: CDR1 MGHRA and CDR2 YSYEKL. Germline trimming cut 1 base from V and 8 bases from J; bases unmatched to any gene: 7. CDR3 residues: CASSQGDRGRDIQYF. CDR3 DNA sequence: TGCGCCAGCAGCCAAGGAGACAGGGGCCGAGACATTCAGTACTTC.

The V and J genes are TRBV4-3 and TRBJ2-7, with 7 bases lining up with TRBD2. In germline, CDR1 is LGHNA, CDR2 YSLEER. The junction had 13 bases not matched to a gene; V was cut back by 0 bases and J by 5 bases. This CDR3 has 17 amino acids. This CDR3 is CASSQDTVWRERNEQYF. Here the CDR3 DNA reads TGCGCCAGCAGCCAAGATACGGTTTGGCGGGAGAGGAACGAGCAGTACTTC.

The chain combines TRBV4-1 with TRBJ2-2; D call uncertain. The CDR3 covers 19 residues. Germline CDR1 and CDR2: MGHRA and YSYEKL. Trimming left V 4 bases short and J 0 bases short, with 21 bases between. The CDR3 here is CASSRKLRPTPTNTGELFF. CDR3 DNA sequence: TGCGCCAGCAGCCGCAAATTAAGACCGACTCCTACGAACACCGGGGAGCTGTTTTTT.

The CDR3 region is CASRGADKNIQYF. The CDR3 nucleotides are TGCGCCAGCAGGGGGGCAGACAAAAACATTCAGTACTTC. The gene calls are TRBV5-1 and TRBJ2-4; the D gene is possibly TRBD1 (6 bases). CDR3 length equals 13 residues. Germline V lookup: CDR1 SGHRS, CDR2 YFSETQ. The V and J ends lost 5 bases and 3 bases respectively, with 9 bases between them.

V usage is TRBV10-3 and J usage is TRBJ1-1; a weak D match, TRBD1 (6 bases). Germline V gives CDR1 ENHRY, CDR2 SYGVKD. The CDR3 contains 15 residues. Trimming cost V 4 bases and J 0 bases, with 12 bases left between them. Here the CDR3 reads CAISGRQVMNTEAFF. The DNA for the CDR3 is TGTGCCATCAGTGGGCGACAGGTGATGAACACTGAAGCTTTCTTT.

The genes are TRBV25-1 and TRBJ2-2; TRBD1 matches at 7 bases. This CDR3 region has 14 residues. V lost 4 bases and J lost 5; bases outside the gene matches: 4. Germline V gene sequence: CDR1 MGHDK, CDR2 SYGVNS. The CDR3 DNA reads as TGTGCCAGCAGTGTGGCAGGGGGAACCGGGGAGCTGTTTTTT. Protein sequence: CASSVAGGTGELFF.

The chain links TRBV27 to TRBJ1-4, with TRBD1 matching over 7 bases. The length of the CDR3 is 13 residues. Germline V gene sequence: CDR1 MNHEY, CDR2 SMNVEV (reference sequence). Trimming took 10 bases from V and 8 from J; bases not matched to a gene: 10. CDR3 in amino acids: CATRQGGGEKLFF. The CDR3 nucleotides read TGTGCCACGCGACAGGGCGGTGGGGAAAAACTGTTTTTT.

The rearrangement uses TRBV5-1 and TRBJ2-7; TRBD1 matches at 11 bases. Germline V CDR1 and CDR2: SGHRS, YFSETQ. The CDR3 consists of 14 residues. With 6 bases clipped from V and 9 bases from J, the junction kept 11 bases outside the gene matches. CDR3 sequence reads: CASTLGTGGNVQYF. In DNA form, the CDR3 reads TGCGCCAGCACTTTAGGGACAGGGGGTAATGTGCAGTACTTC.

The rearrangement uses TRBV7-2 and TRBJ2-2, with 8 bases aligning to TRBD2. Germline V gives CDR1 SGHTA, CDR2 FQGNSA. V shed 7 bases and J 4 bases; nucleotides not matched to a gene: 11. The CDR3 totals 16 residues. In nucleotides, the CDR3 is TGTGCCAGCACCTACGAGGGCGGGAGGCGCACCGGGGAGCTGTTTTTT. This codes for CASTYEGGRRTGELFF.

This clone was recorded once. In DNA form, the CDR3 reads TGTGCCAGCAGCTTATCCCAGGTACGGATCAATGAGCAGTTCTTC. This gives the protein CASSLSQVRINEQFF. The V gene is TRBV7-6, the J gene TRBJ2-1; D gene unclear. Germline V gene sequence: CDR1 SGHVS, CDR2 FNYEAQ. The V end was cut by 2 bases, the J end by 6 bases, with 14 bases between. This CDR3 is 15 amino acids long.

The J gene is TRBJ2-3, the V gene TRBV7-2; D call uncertain. Germline V gene sequence: CDR1 SGHTA, CDR2 FQGNSA. V dropped 1 base and J dropped 3 bases, with 11 bases sitting between them. The CDR3 loop spans 15 amino acids. This chain's CDR3 is CASSLVGPGTDTQYF. For the CDR3, the DNA is TGTGCCAGCAGCTTAGTCGGCCCCGGGACAGATACGCAGTATTTT.

The chain combines TRBV6-1 with TRBJ1-2; D is unclear. The CDR3 consists of 14 residues. The germline V and J ends were trimmed by 10 bases and 3 bases, with 18 bases remaining between them. The V gene's germline CDR1 is MNHNS and CDR2 SASEGT. The CDR3: CATRPTQKDYGYTF. The CDR3 coding sequence is TGTGCCACCCGGCCGACACAGAAGGACTATGGCTACACCTTC.

The rearrangement uses TRBV19 and TRBJ1-5, with 7 bases matching TRBD1. Germline values: CDR1 LNHDA, CDR2 SQIVND (reference sequence). After removal of 7 bases from V and 7 bases from J, the junction contained 10 bases not matched to a gene. The CDR3 is 14 residues long. CDR3 in DNA: TGTGCCAGTAACCTGGACAGGTTAGGCCAGCCCCAGCATTTT. Encoded protein: CASNLDRLGQPQHF.

The chain has TRBV28 and TRBJ2-1, with 7 bases aligning to TRBD2. Germline V gene sequence: CDR1 MDHEN, CDR2 SYDVKM. V was pared by 6 bases and J by 0 bases, with 5 bases of the junction left unmatched. There are 15 residues in the CDR3. CDR3 DNA: TGTGCCAGCAGCAAACTAGCGACCTCCTACAATGAGCAGTTCTTC. Translation gives CASSKLATSYNEQFF.

The J gene is TRBJ1-1, the V gene TRBV4-3; possibly TRBD1 for D (5 bases). The germline gives CDR1 LGHNA, CDR2 YSLEER. The CDR3 has 13 residues. Between the trimmed V and J ends, which lost 4 bases and 4 bases, there was a span of 10 bases. The CDR3 loop reads CASSRGGGTEAFF. The CDR3 DNA follows: TGCGCCAGCAGCCGGGGGGGAGGCACTGAAGCTTTCTTT.

The rearrangement links TRBV7-2 to TRBJ2-7; TRBD2 agrees at 7 bases. This CDR3 is 15 amino acids long. J was trimmed by 3 bases and V by 2 bases; bases with no gene match: 7. In germline, CDR1 is SGHTA, CDR2 FQGNSA. CDR3 sequence (DNA): TGTGCCAGCAGCTTACGGCGGGGGTTAGACTACGAGCAGTACTTC. Residues: CASSLRRGLDYEQYF.

The CDR3 loop reads CASSALTLSNQPQHF. The CDR3 nucleotides are TGTGCCAGCAGTGCCCTGACACTTAGCAATCAGCCCCAGCATTTT. The chain links TRBV2 to TRBJ1-5; D gene uncertain. Per germline, CDR1 SNHLY and CDR2 FYNNEI. The length of the CDR3 is 15 residues. Deletions cut 4 bases from V and 0 bases from J, with 10 bases between.

V gene TRBV19 combines with J gene TRBJ2-7, with 9 bases fitting TRBD1. This CDR3 is 16 amino acids long. Trimming took 6 bases from V and 3 from J; bases not matched to a gene: 12. The V gene's germline CDR1 is LNHDA and CDR2 SQIVND (reference sequence). CDR3 in amino acids: CASRRDSGQGGYEQYF. The CDR3 DNA follows: TGTGCCAGTAGAAGGGATTCGGGACAGGGAGGCTACGAGCAGTACTTC.

The V and J genes are TRBV2 and TRBJ1-2; TRBD1 matches at 7 bases. Looked up from germline, CDR1 is SNHLY and CDR2 is FYNNEI. Germline trimming cut 8 bases from V and 3 bases from J; bases unmatched to any gene: 6. The CDR3 contains 13 residues. CDR3 in DNA: TGTGCCAGCGACAGGGACGGGTACTATGGCTACACCTTC. It encodes CASDRDGYYGYTF.

The chain carries TRBV6-4 and TRBJ2-3, with 9 bases lining up with TRBD2. V dropped 5 bases and J dropped 6; count of bases not matched to a gene: 9. CDR3 length: 15 residues. The germline V gene encodes CDR1 MRHNA and CDR2 SNTAGT. The CDR3 region is CASSSLAGGEDTQYF. As DNA, the CDR3 is TGTGCCAGCAGTTCACTAGCGGGTGGGGAGGATACGCAGTATTTT.

This chain uses TRBV11-2 with TRBJ1-2; the D gene is possibly TRBD1 (5 bases). Germline CDR1 and CDR2: SGHAT and FQNNGV. The germline V and J ends were trimmed by 0 bases and 4 bases, with 15 bases remaining between them. The CDR3 totals 16 residues. The CDR3 sequence is CASSLDSARVGYGYTF. The CDR3, as DNA: TGTGCCAGCAGCTTAGATTCGGCCAGGGTAGGCTATGGCTACACCTTC.

This clone was seen at least ten times. This rearrangement joins TRBV19 to TRBJ1-5; tentatively, D is TRBD1 (5 bases). V lost 7 bases, J lost 5 bases, and 15 bases lay in between. This CDR3 spans 14 amino acids. Per the germline V gene, CDR1 is LNHDA and CDR2 is SQIVND (reference sequence). CDR3 bases: TGTGCCAGTACCCAGGGTAGGGGATATCAGCCCCAGCATTTT. Amino acids: CASTQGRGYQPQHF. The complete variable domain, with remaining parts taken from reference TRBV19 and TRBJ1-5, reads DGGITQSPKYLFRKEGQNVTLSCEQNLNHDAMYWYRQDPGQGLRLIYYSQIVNDFQKGDIAEGYSVSREKKESFPLTVTSAQKNPTAFYLCASTQGRGYQPQHFGDGTRLSIL.

The chain has TRBV10-3 and TRBJ2-7; TRBD1 might be the D (5 bases). Germline assignment: CDR1 ENHRY and CDR2 SYGVKD. CDR3 size: 15 residues. V was pared by 0 bases and J by 7 bases, with 16 bases between. The CDR3 DNA reads TGTGCCATCAGTGAGTCGAGGCAGGGCAAAGGGGAGCAGTACTTC. Its protein product is CAISESRQGKGEQYF.

The chain links TRBV7-2 to TRBJ1-1, with TRBD1 matching over 11 bases. V lost 6 bases to trimming and J lost 13 bases; unmatched junction nucleotides: 7. CDR1 and CDR2 from the germline V gene are SGHTA and FQGNSA. The CDR3 length is 12 residues. The CDR3, as DNA: TGTGCCAGCAGGTGGGGACAGGGGGACTTTTTCTTT. It encodes CASRWGQGDFFF.

This chain joins TRBV5-1 and TRBJ2-7; D unclear. Deletions cut 0 bases from V and 1 base from J, with 8 bases between. CDR3 length: 14 amino acids. In germline, CDR1 is SGHRS, CDR2 YFSETQ. CDR3 region: CASSLAPGSYEQYF. The CDR3 coding sequence is TGCGCCAGCAGCTTGGCCCCGGGTTCCTACGAGCAGTACTTC.